Shown below are 21 T cell receptor beta chains from a single sample sequenced in a study of vaccination effects on CD4 cells after COVID-19. With the ViraFEST assay, the study expanded antigen-specific CD4+ T cells using viral peptide pools, then sequenced them. Researchers isolated CD4+ T cells once approximately 10 days of culture had elapsed. Between March and December 2020, the person had a SARS-CoV-2 infection that PCR confirmed. No cognate antigen is known for these TCRs. TCRdb's table, derived via immunoSEQ multiplex PCR, lists solely in-frame clones and lacks some. The repertoire holds roughly 54,000 clones, with more than 65% as singletons. Sequences were derived from CD4+ T cells from PBMCs cultured with HIV peptides, sampled before COVID-19 vaccination. Subset specified: HIV-1 Nef peptide pool negative control/reference culture. The origin of the receptors is a human donor who had a prior SARS-CoV-2 infection.

V gene TRBV2 combines with J gene TRBJ1-1; D gene unclear. V lost 2 bases and J 1 base, leaving 8 bases between the germline ends. This CDR3 has 14 residues. In germline, CDR1 is SNHLY, CDR2 FYNNEI. CDR3 in amino acids: CASSESLENTEAFF. The CDR3 region has the DNA TGTGCCAGCAGTGAAAGCCTTGAGAACACTGAAGCTTTCTTT.

This clone occurred a few times. The chain carries TRBV13 and TRBJ1-4, with TRBD1 matching over 9 bases. V lost 6 bases, J lost 8 bases, and 10 bases stayed unmatched. Germline CDR1 and CDR2: PRHDT and FYEKMQ (reference sequence). The CDR3 is 15 amino acids. The CDR3 protein is CASSLGQGEGEKLFF. The DNA of the CDR3 is TGTGCCAGCAGTTTGGGACAGGGCGAGGGCGAAAAACTGTTTTTT.

This clone was seen more than once but under ten times. V gene TRBV30 combines with J gene TRBJ1-5; 10 nucleotides line up with TRBD1. Germline CDR1 is GTSNPN and CDR2 is SVGIG (reference sequence). This CDR3 region has 15 residues. V dropped 1 base and J dropped 6; count of bases not matched to a gene: 6. The CDR3 protein is CAWSARDRGIQPQHF. The CDR3 region has the DNA TGTGCCTGGAGTGCCCGGGACAGGGGTATTCAGCCCCAGCATTTT.

This chain links TRBV6-5 with TRBJ2-3; no reliable D call. This CDR3 region has 14 residues. Trimming stripped 2 bases from V and 1 base from J, with 7 bases between. CDR1 is MNHEY and CDR2 is SVGAGI in the germline V gene. The CDR3 region is CASSYSRGTDTQYF. CDR3 bases: TGTGCCAGCAGTTACAGTAGGGGCACAGATACGCAGTATTTT.

The CDR3 DNA reads TGCGCCAGCAGTCAATCGAGCTTACCAGGGGCCAACGTCCTGACTTTC. It yields the protein CASSQSSLPGANVLTF. The chain combines TRBV23-1 with TRBJ2-6; D call uncertain. TRBV23-1 carries the ORF label, with uncertain function. V lost 0 bases, J lost 4 bases, and 10 bases lay in between. The CDR3 length is 16 residues.

The chain has TRBV4-3 and TRBJ1-2; 9 nucleotides match TRBD1. V lost 5 bases to trimming and J lost 5 bases; unmatched junction nucleotides: 15. The length of the CDR3 is 17 residues. Germline V gene data show CDR1 as LGHNA and CDR2 as YSLEER. The CDR3 DNA reads TGCGCCAGCAGCGCGTCTACGCCCGGGACAGGGTTTTATGGCTACACCTTC. Residues: CASSASTPGTGFYGYTF.

CDR3 region: CASTKGGETQYF. In nucleotides, the CDR3 is TGTGCCAGCACCAAAGGAGGGGAGACCCAGTACTTC. The chain employs TRBV2 and TRBJ2-5; TRBD2 might be the D (6 bases). Trimming took 7 bases from V and 5 from J, leaving 11 bases between them. Germline lookup yields CDR1 SNHLY and CDR2 FYNNEI. CDR3 size: 12 residues.

V usage is TRBV9 and J usage is TRBJ2-5, with TRBD2 matching 7 bases. J was trimmed by 1 base and V by 0 bases; bases with no gene match: 6. In germline, CDR1 is SGDLS, CDR2 YYNGEE. The CDR3 covers 16 residues. The CDR3 loop is CASSVAAGEGQETQYF. As DNA, the CDR3 is TGTGCCAGCAGCGTAGCCGCGGGAGAAGGCCAAGAGACCCAGTACTTC. Complete variable domain (other parts from reference TRBV9 and TRBJ2-5): DSGVTQTPKHLITATGQRVTLRCSPRSGDLSVYWYQQSLDQGLQFLIQYYNGEERAKGNILERFSAQQFPDLHSELNLSSLELGDSALYFCASSVAAGEGQETQYFGPGTRLLVL.

This clone has a single count. CDR3 protein: CASSYRDRGLNQPQHF. CDR3 nucleotide sequence: TGTGCCAGCAGTTACCGGGACAGGGGGCTCAATCAGCCCCAGCATTTT. The chain is built from TRBV6-6 and TRBJ1-5, with 12 bases lining up with TRBD1. The length of the CDR3 is 16 residues. J gave up 3 bases and V 2 bases, and 2 bases lay outside the gene matches. Germline V gene data show CDR1 as MNHNY and CDR2 as SVGAGI (reference sequence).

The chain recombines TRBV19 with TRBJ2-1; the match to TRBD2 covers 10 bases. Germline assignment: CDR1 LNHDA and CDR2 SQIVND (reference sequence). V was clipped by 3 bases and J by 9 bases; unmatched bases: 20. The CDR3 loop spans 19 amino acids. The CDR3 protein is CASSIGPNRASGSPPEQFF. DNA for the CDR3: TGTGCCAGTAGTATCGGGCCAAATCGGGCTAGCGGGAGCCCCCCTGAGCAGTTCTTC.

The chain employs TRBV5-4 and TRBJ2-2; maybe TRBD1 (6 bases). V was cut by 4 bases and J by 2 bases, with 18 bases left in between. The CDR3 runs 17 residues. CDR1 and CDR2 from the germline V gene are SGHNT and YYREEE (reference sequence). The CDR3 sequence is CASSAYPGTSNTGELFF. The DNA for the CDR3 is TGTGCCAGCAGCGCTTACCCCGGGACATCTAACACCGGGGAGCTGTTTTTT.

The gene calls are TRBV5-1 and TRBJ1-2, with D tentatively TRBD1 (6 bases). Trimming left V 4 bases short and J 4 bases short, with 17 bases between. Germline V gives CDR1 SGHRS, CDR2 YFSETQ. The CDR3 covers 15 residues. In DNA, the CDR3 is TGCGCCAGCAGCCAAACCTTGGGAGGGGGCTATGGCTACACCTTC. This codes for CASSQTLGGGYGYTF.

V usage is TRBV6-6 and J usage is TRBJ1-2; D may be TRBD1 (6 bases). The CDR3 is 14 residues long. Per the germline V gene, CDR1 is MNHNY and CDR2 is SVGAGI (reference sequence). The V gene lost 7 bases and the J gene lost 6 bases, with 18 bases spanning the gap. This chain's CDR3 is CASIDAGAGDGYTF. The CDR3 DNA follows: TGTGCCAGCATCGACGCAGGGGCAGGGGATGGCTACACCTTC.

The chain is built from TRBV6-5 and TRBJ1-3; D call uncertain. Deletions cut 6 bases from V and 0 bases from J, with 3 bases between. CDR1 MNHEY and CDR2 SVGAGI come from the germline V gene. The CDR3 spans 12 residues. CDR3 in DNA: TGTGCCAGCAGGGGCTCTGGAAACACCATATATTTT. Its translation is CASRGSGNTIYF.

This chain joins TRBV5-1 and TRBJ1-2, with D uncertain. Per germline, CDR1 SGHRS and CDR2 YFSETQ. Trimming shortened V by 1 base and J by 2 bases, and 12 bases separated the two germline ends. The length of the CDR3 is 15 residues. The CDR3 DNA reads as TGCGCCAGCAGCTTGATGCTCAGAGGGAACTATGGCTACACCTTC. Translated: CASSLMLRGNYGYTF.

V is TRBV2 and J is TRBJ2-5; D is possibly TRBD1 or TRBD2 (5 bases each). The CDR3 is 13 residues long. The V gene lost 6 bases and the J gene lost 1 base, with 9 bases spanning the gap. The germline CDR1 and CDR2 sequences are SNHLY and FYNNEI. DNA of the CDR3: TGTGCCAGCAGGGGACCAGCCCAAGAGACCCAGTACTTC. Its protein is CASRGPAQETQYF.

The chain recombines TRBV6-5 with TRBJ1-6; D ambiguous. The germline V and J ends were trimmed by 10 bases and 6 bases, with 13 bases remaining between them. CDR1 is MNHEY, CDR2 SVGAGI, per germline. The CDR3 is 13 residues long. The CDR3 DNA sequence: TGTGCCACCGCTCGGGGTCTTAATTCACCCCTCCACTTT. Translation: CATARGLNSPLHF.

The chain employs TRBV12-5 and TRBJ1-1; D is uncertain. This CDR3 region has 13 residues. Trimming took off 3 bases at V and 2 bases at J, with 7 bases between the two ends. Germline CDR1 reads LGHNT; CDR2 reads FRNRAP. The CDR3 region is CASGLERNTEAFF. The CDR3 DNA follows: TGTGCTAGTGGTTTAGAGCGAAACACTGAAGCTTTCTTT.

The chain combines TRBV13 with TRBJ1-3; TRBD1 is a possible D gene (5 bases). Germline V CDR1 and CDR2: PRHDT, FYEKMQ (reference sequence). The CDR3 length is 17 residues. Trimming took 0 bases from V and 0 from J, leaving 12 bases between them. The DNA for the CDR3 is TGTGCCAGCAGCTTAGGAGGGACCGCTAGCTCTGGAAACACCATATATTTT. It specifies CASSLGGTASSGNTIYF. The full variable domain, with the rest looked up from reference TRBV13 and TRBJ1-3, is AAGVIQSPRHLIKEKRETATLKCYPIPRHDTVYWYQQGPGQDPQFLISFYEKMQSDKGSIPDRFSAQQFSDYHSELNMSSLELGDSALYFCASSLGGTASSGNTIYFGEGSWLTVV.

This clone appeared a single time. In nucleotides, the CDR3 is TGCAGTGCTAGTCTGGCAGGGGGCACAGGGGATACGCAGTATTTT. Translation: CSASLAGGTGDTQYF. The V gene is TRBV20-1, the J gene TRBJ2-3; TRBD1 agrees at 8 bases. V trimming: 3 bases; J trimming: 6 bases; junction bases outside the gene matches: 11. The CDR3 consists of 15 residues. Germline V CDR1 and CDR2: DFQATT, SNEGSKA (reference sequence).

The chain uses TRBV7-9 and TRBJ1-2; no definite D call. Between the trimmed V and J ends, which lost 3 bases and 5 bases, there was a span of 13 bases. The CDR3 runs 14 residues. CDR1 is SEHNR, CDR2 FQNEAQ, per germline (reference sequence). The CDR3 reads CASSFDGATYGYTF. The CDR3 DNA reads TGTGCCAGCAGCTTCGACGGCGCAACTTATGGCTACACCTTC.